This passage covers 22 T cell receptor beta chains from one sample sequenced in a study of blood T cell repertoires in COVID-19. Clones were sequenced by immunoSEQ multiplex PCR, and TCRdb holds only the in-frame ones, with some missing. Of some 370,000 clones listed, roughly 87% are singletons. Sequencing used PBMCs or T cells enriched from blood (not recorded which). The receptors were sampled from a woman aged 50 to 65 who had recovered from COVID-19.

This clone was counted a few times. The V gene is TRBV7-2, the J gene TRBJ1-6; 7 bases agree with TRBD1. CDR1 and CDR2 from the germline V gene are SGHTA and FQGNSA. The CDR3 is made up of 14 amino acids. J was trimmed by 7 bases and V by 7 bases; bases with no gene match: 7. Written as DNA, the CDR3 is TGTGCCAGCACCCCGGGACAGCAAAATTCACCCCTCCACTTT. Its protein is CASTPGQQNSPLHF.

The V gene is TRBV3-1 (or the pseudogene TRBV3-2), the J gene TRBJ1-3; unclear D gene. The CDR3 runs to 13 residues. The V and J ends lost 1 base and 8 bases respectively, with 9 bases between them. Germline CDR1 and CDR2: LGHDT and YNNKEL (reference sequence). CDR3 region: CASSQGRRDTIYF. CDR3 sequence (DNA): TGTGCCAGCAGCCAAGGGCGGCGAGACACCATATATTTT.

Written as DNA, the CDR3 is TGTGCCAGCAGCCAAGGTACGGAGATCTATGGCTACACCTTC. Translation gives CASSQGTEIYGYTF. The rearrangement uses TRBV3-1 (or the pseudogene TRBV3-2) and TRBJ1-2; D is unresolved. The CDR3 spans 14 residues. CDR1 and CDR2 from the germline V gene are LGHDT and YNNKEL (reference sequence). Trimming took off 1 base at V and 4 bases at J, with 10 bases between the two ends.

V is TRBV4-3 and J is TRBJ1-1; 8 bases map to TRBD1. V gave up 0 bases and J gave up 1 base; unmatched junction bases: 1. The germline V gene has CDR1 LGHNA and CDR2 YSLEER. CDR3 length: 15 residues. Here the CDR3 DNA reads TGCGCCAGCAGCCAAGATGGACAGGGGAACACTGAAGCTTTCTTT. The encoded protein is CASSQDGQGNTEAFF.

Details on this clone: The same CDR3 arises from other DNA sequences in this sample as well. The rearrangement uses TRBV2 and TRBJ1-1; 9 bases are a match to TRBD1. V was pared by 5 bases and J by 1 base, with 2 bases of the junction left unmatched. This CDR3 spans 14 amino acids. Germline V gives CDR1 SNHLY, CDR2 FYNNEI. The CDR3: CASSPGQGNTEAFF. Here the CDR3 DNA reads TGTGCCAGCAGTCCGGGACAGGGGAACACTGAAGCTTTCTTT.

The chain has TRBV30 and TRBJ1-1; D is perhaps TRBD1 (5 bases). CDR3 length equals 16 residues. CDR1 is GTSNPN and CDR2 is SVGIG in the germline V gene (reference sequence). V lost 0 bases and J 2 bases, leaving 16 bases between the germline ends. The CDR3 DNA follows: TGTGCCTGGAGTGTACATCTTCTCCAGGGAAACACTGAAGCTTTCTTT. Translating gives CAWSVHLLQGNTEAFF.

J is TRBJ1-1 and V is TRBV27; TRBD1 matches at 8 bases. The CDR3 sequence is 12 residues long. Looked up from germline, CDR1 is MNHEY and CDR2 is SMNVEV (reference sequence). Losses at the gene ends were 9 bases for V and 5 bases for J; bases not matched to a gene: 5. CDR3: CASRTGWTEAFF. The CDR3 coding sequence is TGTGCCAGTCGGACAGGGTGGACTGAAGCTTTCTTT.

The chain employs TRBV6-2 or TRBV6-3 and TRBJ1-1; D unresolved. The germline V and J ends were trimmed by 5 bases and 2 bases, with 15 bases remaining between them. CDR3 length: 15 residues. Per germline, CDR1 MNHEY and CDR2 SVGEGT. Here the CDR3 DNA reads TGTGCCAGCAGTCCCCAACCTATAACCAACACTGAAGCTTTCTTT. This codes for CASSPQPITNTEAFF.

The genes are TRBV9 and TRBJ2-7; the match to TRBD1 covers 8 bases. The CDR3 contains 15 residues. Germline V gives CDR1 SGDLS, CDR2 YYNGEE. J gave up 2 bases and V 0 bases, and 4 bases lay outside the gene matches. CDR3 in amino acids: CASSVEGQATYEQYF. CDR3 nucleotide sequence: TGTGCCAGCAGCGTAGAGGGACAGGCCACCTACGAGCAGTACTTC.

The rearrangement uses TRBV6-6 and TRBJ2-1, with D perhaps matching TRBD2 (6 bases). Looked up from germline, CDR1 is MNHNY and CDR2 is SVGAGI (reference sequence). The CDR3 sequence is 15 residues long. With 5 bases removed from V and 5 bases from J, the gap between germline ends came to 16 bases. The CDR3, as DNA: TGTGCCAGCAGTACCGGGACTGTGAGGCACAATGAGCAGTTCTTC. Its translation is CASSTGTVRHNEQFF.

The V call is TRBV11-3, the J call TRBJ2-3, with 10 bases fitting TRBD1. The germline gives CDR1 SGHNT, CDR2 YENEEA. This CDR3 region has 15 residues. The V and J ends lost 5 bases and 5 bases, in that order; junction bases with no gene match: 7. CDR3 region: CASSPRQGALDTQYF. Written as DNA, the CDR3 is TGTGCCAGCAGCCCCCGACAGGGGGCGTTAGATACGCAGTATTTT. Filled out from reference TRBV11-3 and TRBJ2-3, the complete variable domain reads EAGVVQSPRYKIIEKKQPVAFWCNPISGHNTLYWYLQNLGQGPELLIRYENEEAVDDSQLPKDRFSAERLKGVDSTLKIQPAELGDSAVYLCASSPRQGALDTQYFGPGTRLTVL.

The CDR3 protein is CASSPIAGTPAYEQYF. The CDR3 DNA reads as TGTGCCAGCAGCCCAATTGCTGGGACACCAGCCTACGAGCAGTACTTC. V usage is TRBV28 and J usage is TRBJ2-7; weak D call: TRBD1 (6 bases). V lost 6 bases to trimming and J lost 2 bases, with 20 bases between them. The CDR3 is 16 residues long. CDR1 is MDHEN, CDR2 SYDVKM, per germline.

V and J are TRBV15 and TRBJ1-1; 8 nucleotides agree with TRBD1. From germline, CDR1 is LNHNV and CDR2 YYDKDF (reference sequence). After removal of 3 bases from V and 5 bases from J, the junction contained 5 bases not matched to a gene. This CDR3 has 14 amino acids. In nucleotides, the CDR3 is TGTGCCACCAGCAGTTCCAGGGGGCTGACTGAAGCTTTCTTT. Amino acids: CATSSSRGLTEAFF.

The V gene is TRBV27, the J gene TRBJ1-1; TRBD1 agrees at 9 bases. Per germline, CDR1 MNHEY and CDR2 SMNVEV (reference sequence). The CDR3 is 15 amino acids. V lost 3 bases to trimming and J lost 1 base; unmatched junction nucleotides: 3. In DNA form, the CDR3 reads TGTGCCAGCAGTTTCCGGGACAGGGCGAACACTGAAGCTTTCTTT. It codes for CASSFRDRANTEAFF.

The chain recombines TRBV18 with TRBJ1-5; D ambiguous. This CDR3 is built from 14 residues. From germline, CDR1 is KGHSH and CDR2 LQKENI. The DNA for the CDR3 is TGTGCTCGGATAAGAGGGTATGGTAATCAGCCCCAGCATTTT. Its translation is CARIRGYGNQPQHF.

The chain is built from TRBV19 and TRBJ2-7; 12 bases align to TRBD2. This CDR3 comprises 15 residues. The ends lost 6 bases at V and 3 bases at J; junction bases unmatched: 6. Germline CDR1 and CDR2: LNHDA and SQIVND (reference sequence). CDR3 region: CASRPLAGGRYEQYF. The CDR3 DNA sequence: TGTGCCAGTAGACCTCTAGCGGGGGGGCGCTACGAGCAGTACTTC.

This chain connects TRBV14 to TRBJ2-3, with D perhaps TRBD2 (6 bases). Looked up from germline, CDR1 is SGHDN and CDR2 is FVKESK. Trimming stripped 3 bases from V and 6 bases from J, with 13 bases between. This CDR3 is 14 amino acids long. As DNA, the CDR3 is TGTGCCAGCAGCCAGACGGCAGGGAGGGATACGCAGTATTTT. It is translated as CASSQTAGRDTQYF.

This clone showed up just a few times. The rearrangement links TRBV19 to TRBJ1-1; D might be TRBD1 (5 bases). The CDR3 has 13 amino acids. Trimming took off 6 bases at V and 5 bases at J, with 13 bases between the two ends. CDR1 LNHDA and CDR2 SQIVND come from the germline V gene (reference sequence). CDR3 in amino acids: CASRTGGLTEAFF. In DNA form, the CDR3 reads TGTGCCAGTAGAACCGGGGGGTTAACTGAAGCTTTCTTT.

V usage is TRBV30 and J usage is TRBJ1-1; the D is unclear. The CDR3 totals 13 residues. Germline loops: CDR1 GTSNPN, CDR2 SVGIG (reference sequence). Deletions cut 1 base from V and 11 bases from J, with 17 bases between. The CDR3 sequence: CAWSAPPTVAAFF. Written as DNA, the CDR3 is TGTGCCTGGAGTGCCCCGCCAACAGTGGCGGCTTTCTTT.

J is TRBJ2-7 and V is TRBV7-3; 14 bases line up with TRBD2. The length of the CDR3 is 14 residues. Unmatched junction bases numbered 4, after V lost 4 bases and J lost 8 bases. Germline loops: CDR1 SGHTA, CDR2 FQGTGA. The CDR3 sequence: CASSSGLAGEKQYF. The CDR3 DNA reads TGTGCCAGCAGCTCGGGACTAGCGGGAGAGAAGCAGTACTTC.

This clone occurred a few times. The chain joins TRBV7-2 to TRBJ2-7, with 13 positions matching TRBD2. This CDR3 comprises 15 residues. J gave up 7 bases and V 5 bases, and 8 bases lay outside the gene matches. The germline CDR1 and CDR2 sequences are SGHTA and FQGNSA. CDR3 DNA: TGTGCCAGCAGCCCCGAGGGGACTAGCGGGATTGAGCAGTACTTC. Protein sequence: CASSPEGTSGIEQYF.

In this sample, this clone turned up a few times. The chain is built from TRBV19 and TRBJ1-1; TRBD1 might be the D (6 bases). The V end was cut by 7 bases, the J end by 2 bases, with 17 bases between. The CDR3 totals 15 residues. Germline V gene sequence: CDR1 LNHDA, CDR2 SQIVND (reference sequence). The DNA for the CDR3 is TGTGCCAGTACCCCCACCGACAGGCTTAACACTGAAGCTTTCTTT. Amino acid sequence: CASTPTDRLNTEAFF.